This T cell receptor (beta chain) derives from a study of molecular identifiers for immune sequencing clone quantification. Both previously described methods and listed TCR primers were employed to make bulk TCR libraries. MiXCR, run by TCRdb on the PCR reads, gives a single entry per CDR3 protein. The repertoire holds about 320,000 distinct CDR3 sequences, with 24% as singletons. Worth noting for this clonotype: The junction shows a germline mismatch at one end, possibly a read error.

The clonotype was recovered from a human donor in good health. Some libraries in this study had Jurkat cell RNA spiked in. Sequenced sample: naive CD8+ T cells from blood, with Jurkat cell RNA spiked in. Subset in this sample: FACS-sorted CD8+CD4-CCR7+CD45RA+ naive T cells.

CDR3 coding DNA: TGTGCCAGCAGCTTAGCAGGAGACAGGCAAGAGACCCTGTACTTC. Encoded protein: CASSLAGDRQETLYF. This chain uses TRBV7-6 with TRBJ2-5; maybe TRBD1 (6 bases). Germline V lookup: CDR1 SGHVS, CDR2 FNYEAQ. The CDR3 loop spans 15 amino acids.